Listed here are 26 T cell receptor beta chains from one sample, sequenced in a study of vaccination and CD4 T cells after COVID-19. No antigen has been identified for these receptors. Once obtained from cultured CD4+ T cells, the DNA was sequenced using the Oncomine TCR Beta short-read assay. TCRdb used MiXCR to reprocess the PCR reads, holding one entry per CDR3 protein. The sample has roughly 13,000 distinct CDR3 sequences; approximately 50% are singletons. Treatment meaning: roughly ten-day PBMC culture with coronavirus spike peptide pools or control peptides (ViraFEST assay). Sequencing was carried out using CD4+ T cells from blood, cultured in vitro. These receptors were obtained from a human donor who had recovered from COVID-19.

The chain uses TRBV29-1 and TRBJ2-3; TRBD1 matches 8 bases. Trimming cost V 1 base and J 6 bases; bases outside gene matches: 15. The CDR3 contains 17 residues. In germline, CDR1 is SQVTM, CDR2 ANQGSEA. The DNA of the CDR3 is TGCAGCGTTGAAGGAAGGGGGACAGGACTCGTGAAGGATACGCAGTATTTT. It encodes CSVEGRGTGLVKDTQYF.

The chain has TRBV5-1 and TRBJ2-5, with D unclear. The CDR3 extends over 14 amino acids. Germline assignment: CDR1 SGHRS and CDR2 YFSETQ. Trimming shortened V by 3 bases and J by 5 bases, and 14 bases separated the two germline ends. Here the CDR3 reads CASSSGPGEETQYF. The CDR3 DNA sequence: TGCGCCAGCAGCTCCGGTCCTGGAGAGGAGACCCAGTACTTC.

The chain combines TRBV15 with TRBJ2-7, with unresolved D. Trimming took off 0 bases at V and 6 bases at J, with 6 bases between the two ends. Germline CDR1 LNHNV, CDR2 YYDKDF (reference sequence). The CDR3 length is 12 residues. The CDR3 protein is CATSRDRSEQYF. The DNA of the CDR3 is TGTGCCACCAGCAGAGACAGGAGCGAGCAGTACTTC.

This clonotype has only a few counts. V and J are TRBV11-2 and TRBJ2-5; tentative D call: TRBD1 (5 bases). Germline V gives CDR1 SGHAT, CDR2 FQNNGV. This CDR3 is built from 15 residues. The V and J ends lost 3 bases and 4 bases respectively, with 15 bases between them. CDR3: CASSFVWGRVETQYF. As DNA, the CDR3 is TGTGCCAGCAGCTTCGTCTGGGGCAGGGTAGAGACCCAGTACTTC.

The chain joins TRBV30 to TRBJ2-3; 7 bases are shared with TRBD2. The CDR3 length is 13 residues. V was clipped by 0 bases and J by 3 bases; unmatched bases: 0. Germline V gene data show CDR1 as GTSNPN and CDR2 as SVGIG (reference sequence). The CDR3 loop is CAWSVSGTDTQYF. CDR3 DNA: TGTGCCTGGAGTGTTAGCGGGACAGATACGCAGTATTTT. Combining the CDR3 with reference TRBV30 and TRBJ2-3 gives the whole variable domain SQTIHQWPATLVQPVGSPLSLECTVEGTSNPNLYWYRQAAGRGLQLLFYSVGIGQISSEVPQNLSASRPQDRQFILSSKKLLLSDSGFYLCAWSVSGTDTQYFGPGTRLTVL.

V and J are TRBV7-3 and TRBJ1-1; D unclear. Germline values: CDR1 SGHTA, CDR2 FQGTGA. The CDR3 is 13 amino acids. The V end lost 1 base, the J end lost 3 bases, and 6 bases lay between the germline ends. CDR3 sequence (DNA): TGTGCCAGCAGCTTAAGTGGGTACACTGAAGCTTTCTTT. Translation gives CASSLSGYTEAFF. The full variable domain, completed using reference TRBV7-3 and TRBJ1-1, is GAGVSQTPSNKVTEKGKYVELRCDPISGHTALYWYRQSLGQGPEFLIYFQGTGAADDSGLPNDRFFAVRPEGSVSTLKIQRTERGDSAVYLCASSLSGYTEAFFGQGTRLTVV.

The gene calls are TRBV6-1 and TRBJ2-1, with 10 bases aligning to TRBD2. V lost 6 bases, J lost 3 bases, and 5 bases stayed unmatched. Looked up from germline, CDR1 is MNHNS and CDR2 is SASEGT. The CDR3 spans 15 residues. The CDR3 bases are TGTGCCAGCAGACCTAGCGGGAGAGGCTACAATGAGCAGTTCTTC. It translates to CASRPSGRGYNEQFF.

This clonotype has just a few counts. Written as DNA, the CDR3 is TGTGCCAGTAGCCCCGGGACAGGGTTTGGCAATCAGCCCCAGCATTTT. It yields the protein CASSPGTGFGNQPQHF. This chain links TRBV19 with TRBJ1-5; 9 bases align to TRBD1. The V segment lost 6 bases and the J segment 2 bases; nucleotides outside the gene matches: 8. CDR1 is LNHDA, CDR2 SQIVND, per germline (reference sequence). CDR3 length: 16 residues.

The rearrangement joins TRBV20-1 to TRBJ2-2; no clear D. The CDR3 is 14 residues long. The ends were cut back, 3 bases at V and 2 bases at J, with 10 bases in the middle. The germline CDR1 and CDR2 sequences are DFQATT and SNEGSKA (reference sequence). The DNA for the CDR3 is TGCAGTGCTAGTGATGTCCGCAACACCGGGGAGCTGTTTTTT. Its protein is CSASDVRNTGELFF.

The chain joins TRBV4-1 to TRBJ1-5, with unresolved D. Trimming removed 1 base from V and 6 bases from J, with 22 bases in between. CDR3 size: 18 residues. Germline CDR1 and CDR2: MGHRA and YSYEKL. The CDR3 loop is CASSQVDMGMSAGQPQHF. DNA of the CDR3: TGCGCCAGCAGCCAAGTCGACATGGGCATGAGCGCGGGTCAGCCCCAGCATTTT.

Here the CDR3 DNA reads TGCAGCGGAAGGACAGGGAATGAAAAACTGTTTTTT. This sequence encodes CSGRTGNEKLFF. The rearrangement links TRBV29-1 to TRBJ1-4; TRBD1 matches 8 bases. This CDR3 region has 12 residues. The V and J ends lost 7 bases and 5 bases, in that order; junction bases with no gene match: 3. Germline-derived CDR1 and CDR2 are SQVTM and ANQGSEA.

CDR3 loop: CASSGDMGTRSETQYF. The CDR3 DNA reads TGTGCCAGCAGCGGAGACATGGGGACTAGATCAGAGACCCAGTACTTC. This chain links TRBV6-2 or TRBV6-3 with TRBJ2-5; 8 bases map to TRBD2. The J segment lost 4 bases and the V segment lost 6 bases, leaving 13 bases of the junction unmatched. This CDR3 contains 16 residues. Per germline, CDR1 MNHEY and CDR2 SVGEGT.

This clonotype was recorded a few times. The V gene is TRBV28, the J gene TRBJ1-5; unclear D gene. The V gene lost 11 bases and the J gene lost 4 bases, with 18 bases spanning the gap. This CDR3 comprises 14 residues. Germline lookup yields CDR1 MDHEN and CDR2 SYDVKM. This CDR3 is CAAKTVLGNQPQHF. The DNA of the CDR3 is TGTGCCGCCAAGACCGTCTTGGGGAATCAGCCCCAGCATTTT.

The chain uses TRBV30 and TRBJ1-6; D is unresolved. The CDR3 totals 12 residues. Trimming removed 0 bases from V and 10 bases from J, with 7 bases in between. Germline lookup yields CDR1 GTSNPN and CDR2 SVGIG (reference sequence). CDR3 bases: TGTGCCTGGAGTGTAGGGAACTCACCCCTCCACTTT. Translated, it gives CAWSVGNSPLHF.

The gene calls are TRBV19 and TRBJ2-3; TRBD2 is a possible D gene (6 bases). Trimming cost V 6 bases and J 1 base, with 17 bases left between them. This CDR3 is built from 16 residues. Germline V gene data show CDR1 as LNHDA and CDR2 as SQIVND (reference sequence). The CDR3 region is CASREGRTSGTDTQYF. The CDR3 region has the DNA TGTGCCAGTAGGGAGGGAAGGACTTCTGGCACAGATACGCAGTATTTT. The full variable domain, in which reference TRBV19 and TRBJ2-3 provide the parts outside the CDR3, is DGGITQSPKYLFRKEGQNVTLSCEQNLNHDAMYWYRQDPGQGLRLIYYSQIVNDFQKGDIAEGYSVSREKKESFPLTVTSAQKNPTAFYLCASREGRTSGTDTQYFGPGTRLTVL.

This chain joins TRBV5-1 and TRBJ2-5; TRBD2 agrees at 13 bases. This CDR3 comprises 18 residues. CDR1 and CDR2 from the germline V gene are SGHRS and YFSETQ. Losses at the gene ends were 3 bases for V and 0 bases for J; bases not matched to a gene: 8. CDR3 nucleotides: TGCGCCAGCAGCTCTGGGACTAGCGGGATTCGTCACCAAGAGACCCAGTACTTC. It is translated as CASSSGTSGIRHQETQYF.

Only a few counts were recorded for this clonotype. CDR3 DNA sequence: TGCAGTGCTATTCGTGGGGGGCCAAACACTGAAGCTTTCTTT. Its protein is CSAIRGGPNTEAFF. This chain uses TRBV20-1 with TRBJ1-1; maybe TRBD1 (6 bases). Germline assignment: CDR1 DFQATT and CDR2 SNEGSKA (reference sequence). The CDR3 has 14 residues. Trimming cost V 4 bases and J 2 bases, with 14 bases left between them.

This clonotype is medium-sized by share. The V gene is TRBV2, the J gene TRBJ2-5, with 7 bases that match TRBD1. Germline CDR1 SNHLY, CDR2 FYNNEI. With V trimmed by 1 base and J by 7 bases, 6 bases remained unmatched. The CDR3 extends over 14 amino acids. This CDR3 is CASSEGDRVGTQYF. CDR3 nucleotide sequence: TGTGCCAGCAGTGAAGGAGACAGGGTCGGGACCCAGTACTTC.

The chain is built from TRBV20-1 and TRBJ1-5, with D maybe TRBD1 (5 bases). Trimming took 0 bases from V and 7 from J, leaving 19 bases between them. Germline CDR1 is DFQATT and CDR2 is SNEGSKA (reference sequence). The CDR3 runs 16 residues. The CDR3 DNA reads TGCAGTGCTAGAGATGCAGGGCTTGCAAGTAACCAGCCCCAGCATTTT. It is translated as CSARDAGLASNQPQHF.

This sequence joins TRBV7-3 and TRBJ2-6; 7 positions agree with TRBD1. J was trimmed by 3 bases and V by 5 bases; bases with no gene match: 4. The CDR3 loop spans 15 amino acids. In germline, CDR1 is SGHTA, CDR2 FQGTGA. The CDR3 coding sequence is TGTGCCAGCAGCACAGGGGTGGGTGGGGCCAACGTCCTGACTTTC. Translating gives CASSTGVGGANVLTF.

The chain recombines TRBV2 with TRBJ2-7; D is possibly TRBD1 (5 bases). The CDR3 is made up of 13 amino acids. Germline loops: CDR1 SNHLY, CDR2 FYNNEI. Trimming took 5 bases from V and 5 from J, leaving 13 bases between them. CDR3: CASSRQGVDEQYF. The DNA for the CDR3 is TGTGCCAGCAGTCGGCAGGGCGTCGACGAGCAGTACTTC.

This chain connects TRBV2 to TRBJ2-5, with 9 positions matching TRBD1. Germline V gene sequence: CDR1 SNHLY, CDR2 FYNNEI. The trim removed 4 bases at V and 5 bases at J, leaving 8 bases unmatched. The CDR3 covers 15 residues. CDR3 amino acids: CASSVGGTGHETQYF. The CDR3 DNA follows: TGTGCCAGCAGTGTGGGGGGGACAGGGCACGAGACCCAGTACTTC.

This chain uses TRBV20-1 with TRBJ1-6, with 7 nucleotides matching TRBD1. This CDR3 has 14 residues. Germline values: CDR1 DFQATT, CDR2 SNEGSKA (reference sequence). V shed 1 base and J 6 bases; nucleotides not matched to a gene: 3. As DNA, the CDR3 is TGCAGTGCTAGAGGGGGGACAGTTAATTCACCCCTCCACTTT. Amino acid sequence: CSARGGTVNSPLHF.

A few counts support this clonotype. CDR3 bases: TGTGCCAGCAGTTACCGTGCCACCTCCTACGAGCAGTACTTC. Translated: CASSYRATSYEQYF. The V gene is TRBV6-2 or TRBV6-3, the J gene TRBJ2-7; D gene ambiguous. CDR3 length: 14 residues. The V end was cut by 2 bases, the J end by 0 bases, with 8 bases between. Germline assignment: CDR1 MNHEY and CDR2 SVGEGT.

This chain connects TRBV19 to TRBJ2-5; D remains ambiguous. This CDR3 spans 13 amino acids. Germline V gene data show CDR1 as LNHDA and CDR2 as SQIVND (reference sequence). Trimming shortened V by 3 bases and J by 2 bases, and 7 bases separated the two germline ends. This CDR3 is CASSISFQETQYF. CDR3 coding DNA: TGTGCCAGTAGTATCTCCTTTCAAGAGACCCAGTACTTC. The full variable domain, its missing parts supplied by reference TRBV19 and TRBJ2-5, is DGGITQSPKYLFRKEGQNVTLSCEQNLNHDAMYWYRQDPGQGLRLIYYSQIVNDFQKGDIAEGYSVSREKKESFPLTVTSAQKNPTAFYLCASSISFQETQYFGPGTRLLVL.

This clonotype has more than one count but fewer than ten. V usage is TRBV6-5 and J usage is TRBJ1-1; 7 nucleotides match TRBD1. This CDR3 region has 12 residues. The V gene end was trimmed by 4 bases and the J gene end by 10 bases; junction bases not matched to a gene: 6. The V gene's germline CDR1 is MNHEY and CDR2 SVGAGI. The CDR3 sequence is CASSFTGDRAFF. DNA for the CDR3: TGTGCCAGCAGTTTCACAGGGGATCGAGCTTTCTTT.